This TCR beta chain comes out of a study of blood T cell repertoires in COVID-19. In the study overall: PBMCs, B-cell-depleted T cells, or T cells were the source of the cDNA or gDNA that made up the material.

V dropped 4 bases and J dropped 5 bases, with 19 bases sitting between them. This CDR3 has 16 residues. Germline V gives CDR1 SGHKS, CDR2 YYEKEE (reference sequence). TCRdb's table, derived via immunoSEQ multiplex PCR, lists solely in-frame clones and lacks some. The top ten hold roughly 3.9% of the sample, which has about 56,000 clones, roughly 86% seen once. The TCR sequence derives from a man aged 50 to 59 with active COVID-19. Sequences were obtained from peripheral blood. J is TRBJ1-5 and V is TRBV5-5; TRBD1 might be the D (6 bases). The CDR3 loop is CASSRAGTTTHQPQHF. Here the CDR3 DNA reads TGTGCCAGCAGCCGAGCCGGGACAACCACTCATCAGCCCCAGCATTTT. The full variable domain, in which reference TRBV5-5 and TRBJ1-5 provide the parts outside the CDR3, is DAGVTQSPTHLIKTRGQQVTLRCSPISGHKSVSWYQQVLGQGPQFIFQYYEKEERGRGNFPDRFSARQFPNYSSELNVNALLLGDSALYLCASSRAGTTTHQPQHFGDGTRLSIL.